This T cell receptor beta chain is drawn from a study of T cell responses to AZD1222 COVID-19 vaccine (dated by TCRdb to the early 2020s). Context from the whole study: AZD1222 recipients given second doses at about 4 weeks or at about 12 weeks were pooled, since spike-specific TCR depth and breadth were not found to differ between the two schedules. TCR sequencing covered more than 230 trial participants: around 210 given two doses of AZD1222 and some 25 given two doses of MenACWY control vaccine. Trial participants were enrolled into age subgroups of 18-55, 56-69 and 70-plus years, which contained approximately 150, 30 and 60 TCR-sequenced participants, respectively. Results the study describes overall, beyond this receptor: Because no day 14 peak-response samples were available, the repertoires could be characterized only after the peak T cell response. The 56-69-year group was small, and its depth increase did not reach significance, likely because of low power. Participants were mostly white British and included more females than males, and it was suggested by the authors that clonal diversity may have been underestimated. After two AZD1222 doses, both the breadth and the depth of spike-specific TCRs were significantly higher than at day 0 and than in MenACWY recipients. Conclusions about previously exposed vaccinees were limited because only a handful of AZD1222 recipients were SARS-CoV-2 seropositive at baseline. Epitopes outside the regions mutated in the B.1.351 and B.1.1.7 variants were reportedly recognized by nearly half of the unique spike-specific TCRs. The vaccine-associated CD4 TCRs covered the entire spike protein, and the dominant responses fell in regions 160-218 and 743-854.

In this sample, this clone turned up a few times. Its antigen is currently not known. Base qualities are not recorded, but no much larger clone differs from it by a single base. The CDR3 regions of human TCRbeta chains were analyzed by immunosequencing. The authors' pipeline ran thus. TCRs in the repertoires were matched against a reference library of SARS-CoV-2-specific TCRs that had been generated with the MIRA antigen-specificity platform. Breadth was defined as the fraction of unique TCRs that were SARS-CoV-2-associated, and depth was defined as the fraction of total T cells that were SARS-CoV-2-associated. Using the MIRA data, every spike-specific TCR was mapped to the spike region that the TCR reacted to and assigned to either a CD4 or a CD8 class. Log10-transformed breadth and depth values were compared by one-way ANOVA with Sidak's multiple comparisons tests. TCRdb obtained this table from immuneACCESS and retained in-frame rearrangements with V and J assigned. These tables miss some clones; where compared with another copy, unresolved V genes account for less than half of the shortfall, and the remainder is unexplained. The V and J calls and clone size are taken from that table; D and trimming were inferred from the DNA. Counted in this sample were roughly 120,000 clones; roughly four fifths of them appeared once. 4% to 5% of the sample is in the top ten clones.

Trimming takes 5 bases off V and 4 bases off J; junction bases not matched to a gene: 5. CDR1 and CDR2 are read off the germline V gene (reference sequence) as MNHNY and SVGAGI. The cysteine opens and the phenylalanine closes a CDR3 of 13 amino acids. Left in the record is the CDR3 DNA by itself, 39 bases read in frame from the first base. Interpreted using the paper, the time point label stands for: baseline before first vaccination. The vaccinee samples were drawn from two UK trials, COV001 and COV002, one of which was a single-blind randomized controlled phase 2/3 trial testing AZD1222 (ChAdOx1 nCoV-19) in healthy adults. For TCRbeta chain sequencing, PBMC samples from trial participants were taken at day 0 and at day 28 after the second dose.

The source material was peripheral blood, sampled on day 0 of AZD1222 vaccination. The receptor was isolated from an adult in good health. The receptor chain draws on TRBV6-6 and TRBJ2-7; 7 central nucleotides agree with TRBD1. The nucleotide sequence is TGTGCCAGCAGTCCTCGACAGGGTTACGAGCAGTACTTC. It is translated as CASSPRQGYEQYF.